The clone carrying this T cell receptor beta chain was recorded at least ten times. Germline values: CDR1 MDHEN, CDR2 SYDVKM. The CDR3 has 20 amino acids. V lost 8 bases, J lost 3 bases, and 29 bases lay in between. Unique molecular identifiers were built into the TCRbeta library. TCRdb reanalysed the PCR reads using MiXCR and keeps one entry per CDR3 protein. The sample lists 200,000 to 250,000 distinct CDR3 sequences; 12% were seen once. The data were taken from a study of T-cell reconstitution after alpha-beta-depleted transplantation in children. V usage is TRBV28 and J usage is TRBJ2-6; D gene ambiguous. Sequenced material: PBMCs from the stem cell graft donor, taken from the stem cell graft. This clonotype originated in a human donor who donated a stem cell graft to a child with acute lymphoblastic leukemia. The CDR3 sequence: CASFANSPPVGPLGANVLTF. The CDR3 DNA reads as TGTGCCAGCTTCGCAAATAGTCCGCCCGTTGGGCCCCTTGGGGCCAACGTCCTGACTTTC.